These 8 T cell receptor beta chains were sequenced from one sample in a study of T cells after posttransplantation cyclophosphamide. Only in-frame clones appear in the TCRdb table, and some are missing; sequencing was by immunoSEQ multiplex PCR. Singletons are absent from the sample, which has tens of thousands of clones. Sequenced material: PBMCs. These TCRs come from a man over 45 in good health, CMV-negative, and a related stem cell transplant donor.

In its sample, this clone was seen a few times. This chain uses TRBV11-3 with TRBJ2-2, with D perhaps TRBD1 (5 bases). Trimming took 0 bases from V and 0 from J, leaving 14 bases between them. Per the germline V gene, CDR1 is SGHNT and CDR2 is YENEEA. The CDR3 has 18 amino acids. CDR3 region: CASSLDQGGSTNTGELFF. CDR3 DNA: TGTGCCAGCAGCTTAGATCAGGGTGGCTCTACGAACACCGGGGAGCTGTTTTTT.

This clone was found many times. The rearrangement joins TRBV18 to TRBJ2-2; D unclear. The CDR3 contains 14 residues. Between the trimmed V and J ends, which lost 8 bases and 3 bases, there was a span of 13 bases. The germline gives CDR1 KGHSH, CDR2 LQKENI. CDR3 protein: CASPTAEHTGELFF. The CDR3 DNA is TGTGCCAGCCCAACCGCGGAACACACCGGGGAGCTGTTTTTT.

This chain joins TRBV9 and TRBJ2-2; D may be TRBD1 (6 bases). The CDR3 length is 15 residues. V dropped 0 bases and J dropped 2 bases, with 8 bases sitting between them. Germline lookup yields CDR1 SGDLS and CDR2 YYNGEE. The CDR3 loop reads CASSVGTENTGELFF. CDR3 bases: TGTGCCAGCAGCGTAGGGACAGAAAACACCGGGGAGCTGTTTTTT. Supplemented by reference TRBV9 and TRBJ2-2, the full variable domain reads DSGVTQTPKHLITATGQRVTLRCSPRSGDLSVYWYQQSLDQGLQFLIQYYNGEERAKGNILERFSAQQFPDLHSELNLSSLELGDSALYFCASSVGTENTGELFFGEGSRLTVL.

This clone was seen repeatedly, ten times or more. The CDR3 bases are TGTGCCACGATGACTAGCGGGAGTGAGCAGTTCTTC. This sequence encodes CATMTSGSEQFF. The chain combines TRBV2 with TRBJ2-1, with 12 positions matching TRBD2. The germline V gene has CDR1 SNHLY and CDR2 FYNNEI. The CDR3 extends over 12 amino acids. With 10 bases clipped from V and 9 bases from J, the junction kept 4 bases outside the gene matches.

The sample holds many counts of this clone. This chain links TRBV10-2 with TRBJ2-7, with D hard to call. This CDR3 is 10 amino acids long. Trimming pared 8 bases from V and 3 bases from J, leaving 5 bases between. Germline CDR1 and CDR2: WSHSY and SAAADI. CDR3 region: CASLDYEQYF. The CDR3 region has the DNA TGCGCCAGCCTAGACTACGAGCAGTACTTC.

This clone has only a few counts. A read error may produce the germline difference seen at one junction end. CDR3 nucleotide sequence: TGTGCCAGCAGCCTAGCCCTATTGGGAAAAGGAGGTGGCTACACCTTC. Its translation is CASSLALLGKGGGYTF. The genes are TRBV7-9 and TRBJ1-2; no firm D call. CDR1 is SEHNR and CDR2 is FQNEAQ in the germline V gene (reference sequence). The CDR3 spans 16 residues.

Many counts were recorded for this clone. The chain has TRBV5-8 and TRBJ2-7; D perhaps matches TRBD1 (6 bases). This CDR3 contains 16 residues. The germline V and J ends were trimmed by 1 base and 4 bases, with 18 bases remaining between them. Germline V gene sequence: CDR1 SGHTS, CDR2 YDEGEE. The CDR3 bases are TGTGCCAGCAGCTTGTATAAGTCGGACAGCGAGTACGAGCAGTACTTC. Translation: CASSLYKSDSEYEQYF.

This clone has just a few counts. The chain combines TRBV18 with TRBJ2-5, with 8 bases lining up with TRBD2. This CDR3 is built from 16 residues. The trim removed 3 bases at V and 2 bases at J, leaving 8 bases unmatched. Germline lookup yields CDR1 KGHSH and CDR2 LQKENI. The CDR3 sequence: CASSPVAGGQQETQYF. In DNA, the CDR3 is TGTGCCAGCTCACCTGTCGCGGGGGGACAACAAGAGACCCAGTACTTC.